Listed below are T cell receptor beta chains from one sample, sequenced in a study of blood T cells in healthy people across ages. In TCRdb, the 5' RACE reads were re-called with MiXCR into one record per CDR3 protein. Here the sample spans around 1,700,000 distinct CDR3 sequences, 28% being singletons. Sample: blood. The receptors derive from a woman aged 25 to 39 in good health. Both conserved end residues are part of each CDR3. The order of the fields is D gene, J gene, V gene, clone size, CDR3 length, CDR3 protein, CDR3 DNA. D genes are given only for firm matches. Clone size is shown for a subset of rows, as once, few, many or a class of expanded clone.

D: .; J: TRBJ2-3; V: TRBV3-1; size: many; length: 15; CDR3: CASSQAARETDTQYF; DNA: TGTGCCAGCAGCCAAGCGGCCAGGGAAACAGATACGCAGTATTTT
D: .; J: TRBJ1-5; V: TRBV4-2; size: .; length: 15; CDR3: CASSQDIGSNQPQHF; DNA: TGTGCCAGCAGCCAAGATATCGGTAGCAATCAGCCCCAGCATTTT
D: .; J: TRBJ2-3; V: TRBV28; size: .; length: 14; CDR3: CASSQPGGGDTQYF; DNA: TGTGCCAGCTCTCAGCCGGGGGGCGGGGATACGCAGTATTTT
D: .; J: TRBJ2-3; V: TRBV27; size: few; length: 16; CDR3: CASTPSGGGLADTQYF; DNA: TGTGCCAGCACCCCTTCAGGGGGGGGCCTAGCAGATACGCAGTATTTT
D: .; J: TRBJ2-3; V: TRBV20-1; size: few; length: 14; CDR3: CSAQTGGGTDTQYF; DNA: TGCAGTGCTCAAACAGGGGGGGGAACAGATACGCAGTATTTT
D: TRBD2; J: TRBJ2-7; V: TRBV2; size: .; length: 15; CDR3: CASSEKGLAGGEQYF; DNA: TGTGCCAGCAGTGAAAAGGGGCTAGCGGGGGGCGAGCAGTACTTC
D: TRBD2; J: TRBJ2-1; V: TRBV11-2; size: few; length: 18; CDR3: CASSSPGPLAGGINEQFF; DNA: TGTGCCAGCAGCTCTCCCGGCCCCCTAGCGGGGGGGATCAATGAGCAGTTCTTC
D: .; J: TRBJ1-2; V: TRBV28; size: few; length: 15; CDR3: CASSLWTSHFYGYTF; DNA: TGTGCCAGCAGTTTATGGACCTCCCACTTTTATGGCTACACCTTC
D: TRBD2; J: TRBJ2-3; V: TRBV5-1; size: .; length: 17; CDR3: CASSSQLAGVYTDTQYF; DNA: TGCGCCAGCAGCTCTCAACTAGCGGGGGTCTACACAGATACGCAGTATTTT
D: .; J: TRBJ2-5; V: TRBV28; size: .; length: 16; CDR3: CASSLRLGPGEETQYF; DNA: TGTGCCAGCAGTTTAAGGCTAGGACCGGGGGAAGAGACCCAGTACTTC
D: .; J: TRBJ2-1; V: TRBV7-3; size: many; length: 15; CDR3: CASSLNAGSYNEQFF; DNA: TGTGCCAGCAGCTTAAATGCGGGCTCCTACAATGAGCAGTTCTTC
D: TRBD2; J: TRBJ2-1; V: TRBV7-2; size: few; length: 15; CDR3: CASSLGRGLANEQFF; DNA: TGTGCCAGCAGCTTAGGGCGGGGACTAGCGAATGAGCAGTTCTTC
D: .; J: TRBJ2-7; V: TRBV14; size: .; length: 13; CDR3: CASSQVRVGEQYF; DNA: TGTGCCAGCAGCCAAGTCCGGGTTGGCGAGCAGTACTTC
D: TRBD1; J: TRBJ1-5; V: TRBV27; size: .; length: 15; CDR3: CARSPDRGNNQPQHF; DNA: TGTGCCCGCAGTCCCGACAGGGGAAACAATCAGCCCCAGCATTTT
D: TRBD2; J: TRBJ2-5; V: TRBV20-1; size: many; length: 15; CDR3: CSAHRTSGGAETQYF; DNA: TGCAGTGCCCACCGGACTAGCGGGGGGGCGGAGACCCAGTACTTC
D: .; J: TRBJ2-7; V: TRBV7-7; size: many; length: 15; CDR3: CASSAQDGSSYEQYF; DNA: TGTGCCAGCAGCGCCCAGGATGGGAGCTCCTACGAGCAGTACTTC
D: .; J: TRBJ1-1; V: TRBV29-1; size: few; length: 16; CDR3: CSVGGWGRGADTEAFF; DNA: TGCAGCGTCGGGGGGTGGGGACGGGGCGCGGACACTGAAGCTTTCTTT
D: .; J: TRBJ2-1; V: TRBV13; size: .; length: 15; CDR3: CASSVRTRGLFEQFF; DNA: TGTGCCAGCAGCGTACGGACTAGGGGGCTGTTTGAGCAGTTCTTC
D: TRBD2; J: TRBJ2-3; V: TRBV10-2; size: once; length: 15; CDR3: CASSNLGSGRDTQYF; DNA: TGCGCCAGCAGTAATTTAGGTAGCGGGAGAGATACGCAGTATTTT
D: .; J: TRBJ2-5; V: TRBV7-9; size: .; length: 13; CDR3: CVSSSSLAETQYF; DNA: TGTGTCAGCAGCTCCTCACTAGCCGAGACCCAGTACTTC
D: .; J: TRBJ2-7; V: TRBV7-9; size: .; length: 11; CDR3: CASSQRIEQYF; DNA: TGTGCCAGCAGCCAAAGGATCGAGCAGTACTTC
D: TRBD2; J: TRBJ2-3; V: TRBV20-1; size: few; length: 15; CDR3: CSATGTSGEVDTQYF; DNA: TGCAGTGCTACTGGGACTAGCGGGGAAGTGGATACGCAGTATTTT
D: .; J: TRBJ2-3; V: TRBV3-1; size: .; length: 17; CDR3: CASSQEAGLRRTDTQYF; DNA: TGTGCCAGCAGCCAAGAGGCGGGTCTCCGGAGAACAGATACGCAGTATTTT
D: .; J: TRBJ2-3; V: TRBV11-2; size: .; length: 13; CDR3: CASSLHGRNMQYF; DNA: TGTGCCAGCAGCCTCCACGGACGAAATATGCAGTATTTT
D: .; J: TRBJ2-7; V: TRBV21-1; size: few; length: 19; CDR3: CASSNSNPGQGFGSYEQYF; DNA: TGTGCCAGCAGCAATTCAAACCCGGGACAGGGTTTCGGCTCCTACGAGCAGTACTTC
D: .; J: TRBJ2-5; V: TRBV11-2; size: many; length: 12; CDR3: CASSTSRETQYF; DNA: TGTGCCAGCAGTACCTCCCGGGAGACCCAGTACTTC
D: TRBD2; J: TRBJ2-7; V: TRBV6-5; size: .; length: 14; CDR3: CASSRAGGPIEQYF; DNA: TGTGCCAGCAGCAGAGCGGGGGGTCCCATCGAGCAGTACTTC
D: .; J: TRBJ2-3; V: TRBV21-1; size: .; length: 15; CDR3: CASRRGSPGTDTQYF; DNA: TGTGCCAGCCGCCGCGGGTCCCCGGGCACAGATACGCAGTATTTT
D: TRBD1; J: TRBJ2-7; V: TRBV29-1; size: many; length: 15; CDR3: CSVERTGKNFYEQYF; DNA: TGCAGCGTTGAGAGGACAGGGAAGAACTTCTACGAGCAGTACTTC
D: TRBD2; J: TRBJ2-1; V: TRBV7-2; size: many; length: 17; CDR3: CASSLRAIAGGWHEQFF; DNA: TGTGCCAGCAGCTTAAGAGCTATAGCGGGGGGGTGGCATGAGCAGTTCTTC
D: TRBD1; J: TRBJ2-1; V: TRBV30; size: .; length: 14; CDR3: CAWSVMDRINEQFF; DNA: TGTGCCTGGAGTGTAATGGACAGGATCAATGAGCAGTTCTTC
D: .; J: TRBJ2-1; V: TRBV29-1; size: few; length: 11; CDR3: CSVDAGNEQFF; DNA: TGCAGCGTTGATGCGGGCAATGAGCAGTTCTTC
D: .; J: TRBJ1-2; V: TRBV3-1; size: once; length: 15; CDR3: CASSLNPQGNYGYAF; DNA: TGTGCCAGCAGCCTTAACCCCCAGGGAAACTATGGCTACGCCTTC
D: TRBD1; J: TRBJ1-1; V: TRBV20-1; size: .; length: 14; CDR3: CSARGTRGLTEAFF; DNA: TGCAGTGCTAGAGGTACCAGGGGGCTCACTGAAGCTTTCTTT
D: .; J: TRBJ1-2; V: TRBV29-1; size: few; length: 12; CDR3: CSVEDNGDGYTF; DNA: TGCAGCGTTGAAGACAATGGGGATGGCTACACCTTC
D: TRBD2; J: TRBJ2-3; V: TRBV20-1; size: .; length: 16; CDR3: CSARGLAEISTDTQYF; DNA: TGCAGTGCTAGAGGGCTAGCGGAGATTAGCACAGATACGCAGTATTTT
D: .; J: TRBJ2-3; V: TRBV12-3/TRBV12-4; size: few; length: 17; CDR3: CASSSNMQLALTDTQYF; DNA: TGTGCCAGCAGTTCTAACATGCAGCTCGCCCTCACAGATACGCAGTATTTT
D: TRBD1; J: TRBJ2-7; V: TRBV18; size: .; length: 15; CDR3: CASSRGQGIEYEQYF; DNA: TGTGCCAGCTCACGAGGACAGGGGATAGAATACGAGCAGTACTTC
D: .; J: TRBJ2-4; V: TRBV11-1; size: few; length: 11; CDR3: CASSSRAEQYF; DNA: TGTGCCAGCAGCTCCAGGGCGGAGCAGTACTTC
D: .; J: TRBJ2-7; V: TRBV20-1; size: .; length: 12; CDR3: CSARTGTDEQYF; DNA: TGCAGTGCTAGAACAGGGACCGACGAGCAGTACTTC
D: .; J: TRBJ2-1; V: TRBV19; size: few; length: 17; CDR3: CSSSLPGLASAVDEQFF; DNA: TGTTCCAGTAGTTTGCCCGGACTCGCTAGTGCCGTAGATGAGCAGTTCTTC
D: TRBD1; J: TRBJ2-5; V: TRBV13; size: .; length: 17; CDR3: CASSLITGGAVGETQYF; DNA: TGTGCCAGCAGCTTAATAACAGGGGGCGCCGTTGGAGAGACCCAGTACTTC
D: TRBD1; J: TRBJ2-1; V: TRBV7-9; size: many; length: 15; CDR3: CASSLVGQAYNEQFF; DNA: TGTGCCAGCAGCCTGGTGGGACAGGCGTACAATGAGCAGTTCTTC
D: .; J: TRBJ1-1; V: TRBV7-8; size: .; length: 16; CDR3: CASSYRGRERDTEAFF; DNA: TGTGCCAGCAGCTACCGAGGGAGGGAGAGGGACACTGAAGCTTTCTTT
D: TRBD2; J: TRBJ2-7; V: TRBV27; size: many; length: 14; CDR3: CASSLPSGGTEQYF; DNA: TGTGCCAGCAGTCTACCTAGCGGGGGGACAGAGCAGTACTTC
D: TRBD2; J: TRBJ2-3; V: TRBV5-1; size: once; length: 16; CDR3: CASSMVAGGNTDTQYF; DNA: TGCGCCAGCAGCATGGTGGCGGGGGGCAACACAGATACGCAGTATTTT
D: .; J: TRBJ1-5; V: TRBV12-3/TRBV12-4; size: .; length: 15; CDR3: CASSLRVADYQPQHF; DNA: TGTGCCAGCAGTTTAAGGGTCGCTGATTATCAGCCCCAGCATTTT
D: .; J: TRBJ1-1; V: TRBV28; size: .; length: 12; CDR3: CASSLSAREAFF; DNA: TGTGCCAGCAGTTTATCGGCGAGAGAAGCTTTCTTT
D: .; J: TRBJ2-4; V: TRBV5-1; size: few; length: 14; CDR3: CASSRGTAKNIQYF; DNA: TGCGCCAGCAGCCGGGGGACAGCCAAAAACATTCAGTACTTC
D: .; J: TRBJ1-2; V: TRBV27; size: few; length: 15; CDR3: CASSSSGAASYGYTF; DNA: TGTGCCAGCAGTTCCTCAGGGGCCGCAAGCTATGGCTACACCTTC
D: TRBD2; J: TRBJ2-1; V: TRBV5-1; size: few; length: 20; CDR3: CASSRMTSGDGVSSYNEQFF; DNA: TGCGCCAGCAGCAGAATGACTAGCGGGGATGGAGTCAGCTCCTACAATGAGCAGTTCTTC
D: .; J: TRBJ2-5; V: TRBV3-1; size: many; length: 14; CDR3: CASSRGHIQETQYF; DNA: TGTGCCAGCAGCCGGGGGCATATCCAAGAGACCCAGTACTTC